The 6 T cell receptor beta chains presented below share a single source sample, sequenced in a study of T cell changes during pregnancy in multiple sclerosis. Sequencing used immunoSEQ multiplex PCR; TCRdb keeps in-frame clones, though not all of them. The table lists more than 9,000 clones, 75% to 90% of them singletons. The starting material was CD8+ T cells from peripheral blood mononuclear cells, obtained in the first trimester of pregnancy. These receptors were obtained from a female donor in good health, enrolled as a control in a pregnancy study.

The CDR3 DNA is TGTGCCAGCGGCATGAACACTGAAGCTTTCTTT. Its protein product is CASGMNTEAFF. The chain is built from TRBV7-6 and TRBJ1-1; D uncertain. The germline CDR1 and CDR2 sequences are SGHVS and FNYEAQ. V was trimmed by 8 bases and J by 0 bases, leaving 4 bases between them. The CDR3 totals 11 residues.

The rearrangement uses TRBV6-1 and TRBJ1-1, with D maybe TRBD1 (6 bases). CDR3 length: 16 residues. CDR1 MNHNS and CDR2 SASEGT come from the germline V gene. V was clipped by 4 bases and J by 8 bases, with 23 bases between them. CDR3 sequence (DNA): TGTGCCAGCAGTGCGAGGACAGCTAAGGCTCACCTAGAAGCTTTCTTT. The encoded protein is CASSARTAKAHLEAFF.

V is TRBV19 and J is TRBJ2-1, with TRBD1 matching 11 bases. Germline values: CDR1 LNHDA, CDR2 SQIVND (reference sequence). Unmatched junction bases numbered 4, after V lost 7 bases and J lost 8 bases. The CDR3 contains 13 residues. CDR3: CASKDRGLDEQFF. CDR3 coding DNA: TGTGCCAGTAAGGACAGGGGGCTAGATGAGCAGTTCTTC.

This clone was recorded once. The chain couples TRBV9 to TRBJ1-5, with D hard to call. Trimming left V 0 bases short and J 4 bases short, with 8 bases between. In germline, CDR1 is SGDLS, CDR2 YYNGEE. CDR3 length equals 14 residues. The CDR3 loop is CASSVGYLNQPQHF. CDR3 nucleotides: TGTGCCAGCAGCGTAGGGTATCTAAATCAGCCCCAGCATTTT.

V usage is TRBV18 and J usage is TRBJ2-3, with D perhaps TRBD1 (5 bases). The V end lost 2 bases, the J end lost 2 bases, and 14 bases lay between the germline ends. Germline CDR1 reads KGHSH; CDR2 reads LQKENI. The CDR3 is 16 amino acids. The DNA of the CDR3 is TGTGCCAGCTCACCATGGGAACAGGCGGACACAGATACGCAGTATTTT. This gives the protein CASSPWEQADTDTQYF.

The chain employs TRBV18 and TRBJ1-2; no firm D call. Trimming cost V 4 bases and J 3 bases, with 15 bases left between them. Germline CDR1 and CDR2: KGHSH and LQKENI. The CDR3 covers 15 residues. The CDR3 loop reads CASSRAGQEDYGYTF. The CDR3 DNA sequence: TGTGCCAGCTCACGAGCGGGCCAGGAAGACTATGGCTACACCTTC.